These T cell receptor beta chains were read from a single sample in a study of shared clonotypes between healthy human individuals. Using immunoSEQ multiplex PCR, the repertoire was profiled, and TCRdb retains in-frame clones only, with some absent. Of over a million clones in the sample, around 76% were seen once. Sample: memory CD4+ T cells sorted from blood. These receptor sequences come from a man aged 18 to 30 in good health. CDR3s include the opening cysteine and the closing phenylalanine or tryptophan. The D gene is left open where the match is weak. A row's size may be missing; if present it is once, few, many or a size class.

.	TRBV5-4	TRBJ2-7	.	TGTGCCACCGGAGACAGGACCGCCTACGAGCAGTACTTC	CATGDRTAYEQYF
.	TRBV7-9	TRBJ2-1	.	TGTGCCAGCAGCACCCGACAGCTATTCAACAATGAGCAGTTCTTC	CASSTRQLFNNEQFF
few	TRBV19	TRBJ2-5	.	TGTGCCAGTAGATCAGGGACGTCAGAGACCCAGTACTTC	CASRSGTSETQYF
.	TRBV6-5	TRBJ1-2	.	TGTGCCAGCAGTTACTCGACAGCTAACTATGGCTACACCTTC	CASSYSTANYGYTF
many	TRBV5-5	TRBJ1-4	.	TGTGCCAGCACCCAGGACGGGGGCAAGGATGAAAAACTGTTTTTT	CASTQDGGKDEKLFF
.	TRBV30	TRBJ2-7	.	TGTGCCTGGCGGTATCAGGGCACCTACGAGCAGTACTTC	CAWRYQGTYEQYF
.	TRBV18	TRBJ2-2	.	TGTGCCAGCTCACCGGGTGGCCCGAACACCGGGGAGCTGTTTTTT	CASSPGGPNTGELFF
.	TRBV19	TRBJ1-5	TRBD1	TGTGCCACCTTGGACAGGGAAGGTCAGCCCCAGCATTTT	CATLDREGQPQHF
few	TRBV7-2	TRBJ1-2	.	TGTGCCAGCAGCTTGCCCAATTACTATGGCTACACCTTC	CASSLPNYYGYTF
.	TRBV4-3	TRBJ2-7	TRBD2	TGCGCCAGCTCCACCCAGCGGGGACCCTACGAGCAGTACTTC	CASSTQRGPYEQYF
once	TRBV25-1	TRBJ2-7	TRBD1	TGTGCCAGCAGTGGTCCGGGACAGAAAACCTACGAGCAGTACTTC	CASSGPGQKTYEQYF
.	TRBV28	TRBJ1-5	.	TGTGCCAGCAGTCGGGAAAGGACTGGTTTTAGCAATCAGCCCCAGCATTTT	CASSRERTGFSNQPQHF
.	TRBV30	TRBJ1-4	.	TGTGCCTGGAGTCCCGGGTGGGGGCAGCTTAATGAAAAACTGTTTTTT	CAWSPGWGQLNEKLFF
.	TRBV28	TRBJ2-5	.	TGTGCCAGCAGTTCATCCAGTGAGACCCAGTACTTC	CASSSSSETQYF
.	TRBV4-1	TRBJ1-5	.	TGCGCCAGCAGCCCATACAGACAGAGCAATCAGCCCCAGCATTTT	CASSPYRQSNQPQHF
.	TRBV15	TRBJ2-7	.	TGTGCCACCACCCGCGGGTTATCCTACGAGCAGTACTTC	CATTRGLSYEQYF
.	TRBV5-5	TRBJ2-7	TRBD1	TGTGCCAGCACGAGGGACAGTGGGCGCGAGCAGTACTTC	CASTRDSGREQYF
.	TRBV6-1	TRBJ1-5	.	TGTGCCAGCAGCCCCGGACAGACCAATCAGCCCCAGCATTTT	CASSPGQTNQPQHF
once	TRBV4-3	TRBJ2-7	.	TGCGCCAGCAGCCAAGATCTTGGGGGGAGTCGGTACGAGCAGTACTTC	CASSQDLGGSRYEQYF
.	TRBV30	TRBJ1-2	TRBD1	TGTGCGTTGACAGGGGAGACCTCTAACTATGGCTACACCTTC	CALTGETSNYGYTF
.	TRBV18	TRBJ2-7	.	TGTGCCAGCTCACCAACAGACGGTAGCTCCTACGAGCAGTACTTC	CASSPTDGSSYEQYF